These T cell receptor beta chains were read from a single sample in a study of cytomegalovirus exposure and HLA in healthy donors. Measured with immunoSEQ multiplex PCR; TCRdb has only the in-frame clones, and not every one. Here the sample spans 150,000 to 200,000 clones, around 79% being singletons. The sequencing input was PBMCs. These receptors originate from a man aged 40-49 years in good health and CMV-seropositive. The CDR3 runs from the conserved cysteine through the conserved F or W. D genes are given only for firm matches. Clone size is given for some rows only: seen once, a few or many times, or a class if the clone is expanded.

cdr3_nt: TGCGCCAGCAGCTTGTGGCGGGAGGTTGCCGGGGAGCTGTTTTTT; cdr3_aa: CASSLWREVAGELFF; d_call: TRBD2; v_call: TRBV5-1; j_call: TRBJ2-2; clone_size: few
cdr3_nt: TGTGCCAGCAGTCCGGGACAGGGGGCGCCTGGGGCCAACGTCCTGACTTTC; cdr3_aa: CASSPGQGAPGANVLTF; d_call: TRBD1; v_call: TRBV28; j_call: TRBJ2-6; clone_size: -
cdr3_nt: TGTGCCAGCATTCACAGGCCCCGGGGGGGCAATCAGCCCCAGCATTTT; cdr3_aa: CASIHRPRGGNQPQHF; d_call: -; v_call: TRBV6-4; j_call: TRBJ1-5; clone_size: -
cdr3_nt: TGTGCCAGCACCCCGGGGGGCTTAGGTGGCTACACCTTC; cdr3_aa: CASTPGGLGGYTF; d_call: -; v_call: TRBV27; j_call: TRBJ1-2; clone_size: -
cdr3_nt: TGTGCCAGCAGTTTCAGCAGGGATGCTAGAGCTATCAATTCACCCCTCCACTTT; cdr3_aa: CASSFSRDARAINSPLHF; d_call: -; v_call: TRBV28; j_call: TRBJ1-6; clone_size: -
cdr3_nt: TGTGCCAGCAGCCGCCAAGAGACCCAGTACTTC; cdr3_aa: CASSRQETQYF; d_call: -; v_call: TRBV11-3; j_call: TRBJ2-5; clone_size: -
cdr3_nt: TGTGCCAGCAGCTTAAACCCAGGGAAGGCATCAAACGAGCAGTACTTC; cdr3_aa: CASSLNPGKASNEQYF; d_call: -; v_call: TRBV7-3; j_call: TRBJ2-7; clone_size: -
cdr3_nt: TGTGCCAGCAGCGTACGGGACAGCTTCAACGAGCAGTACTTC; cdr3_aa: CASSVRDSFNEQYF; d_call: TRBD1; v_call: TRBV9; j_call: TRBJ2-7; clone_size: once
cdr3_nt: TGCGCCAGCAGCCCGGGACAGGGATCTGAAAAACTGTTTTTT; cdr3_aa: CASSPGQGSEKLFF; d_call: TRBD1; v_call: TRBV5-1; j_call: TRBJ1-4; clone_size: once
cdr3_nt: TGTGCCAGCAGCAAGGACAGGGTCTTCTATGGCTACACCTTC; cdr3_aa: CASSKDRVFYGYTF; d_call: TRBD1; v_call: TRBV7-2; j_call: TRBJ1-2; clone_size: -
cdr3_nt: TGTGCCTGGAGTGAGGGGGACGGCACTGAAGCTTTCTTT; cdr3_aa: CAWSEGDGTEAFF; d_call: -; v_call: TRBV30; j_call: TRBJ1-1; clone_size: -
cdr3_nt: TGCGCCAGCAGCTTGGGACAGGTCAACGAGCAGTACTTC; cdr3_aa: CASSLGQVNEQYF; d_call: -; v_call: TRBV5-1; j_call: TRBJ2-7; clone_size: -
cdr3_nt: TGTGCCAGCAGTTCTCCGACAGCCGGCAATCAGCCCCAGCATTTT; cdr3_aa: CASSSPTAGNQPQHF; d_call: -; v_call: TRBV6-6; j_call: TRBJ1-5; clone_size: -
cdr3_nt: TGTGCCAGCAGCGTAGACGCTAGCGGGTATGCGGGTTCTCAGTACTTC; cdr3_aa: CASSVDASGYAGSQYF; d_call: TRBD2; v_call: TRBV9; j_call: TRBJ2-4; clone_size: -
cdr3_nt: TGTGCCAGCAGTTACGGAGGAGAAGGCTACACCTTC; cdr3_aa: CASSYGGEGYTF; d_call: -; v_call: TRBV6-5; j_call: TRBJ1-2; clone_size: -
cdr3_nt: TGTGCCAGCAGCGAGGGACTAGCGGCCTACGAGCAGTACTTC; cdr3_aa: CASSEGLAAYEQYF; d_call: TRBD2; v_call: TRBV7-3; j_call: TRBJ2-7; clone_size: -
cdr3_nt: TGCGCCAGCAGCCCAGGAGGGACTAGCGGTACCTACGAGCAGTACTTC; cdr3_aa: CASSPGGTSGTYEQYF; d_call: TRBD2; v_call: TRBV5-1; j_call: TRBJ2-7; clone_size: -
cdr3_nt: TGTGCCAGCAGCCCCGGGGGGTCCTACAATGAGCAGTTCTTC; cdr3_aa: CASSPGGSYNEQFF; d_call: TRBD2; v_call: TRBV7-8; j_call: TRBJ2-1; clone_size: -
cdr3_nt: TGCGCCAGCAGCTTGGGGGACAGGTACAATGAGCAGTTCTTC; cdr3_aa: CASSLGDRYNEQFF; d_call: TRBD1; v_call: TRBV5-1; j_call: TRBJ2-1; clone_size: -
cdr3_nt: TGTGCCGGACTTGGCGGGGAAGCTTCTCGAGAGACCCAGTACTTC; cdr3_aa: CAGLGGEASRETQYF; d_call: -; v_call: TRBV6-1; j_call: TRBJ2-5; clone_size: few
cdr3_nt: TGTGCCACCGGATCTTGGAGTAGCGGGAGTGGGGCTCACAATGAGCAGTTCTTC; cdr3_aa: CATGSWSSGSGAHNEQFF; d_call: TRBD2; v_call: TRBV11-3; j_call: TRBJ2-1; clone_size: -
cdr3_nt: TGTGCCAGCAGTTTAGCGGGAATAAACACCGGGGAGCTGTTTTTT; cdr3_aa: CASSLAGINTGELFF; d_call: TRBD2; v_call: TRBV25-1; j_call: TRBJ2-2; clone_size: medium-sized
cdr3_nt: TGTGCCAGCAGAGCCACAGGGGGCTCTGGAAACACCATATATTTT; cdr3_aa: CASRATGGSGNTIYF; d_call: TRBD1; v_call: TRBV2; j_call: TRBJ1-3; clone_size: -
cdr3_nt: TGTGCCAGCAGCTTAGTAGGACAGGGAGATTCCTACGAGCAGTACTTC; cdr3_aa: CASSLVGQGDSYEQYF; d_call: TRBD1; v_call: TRBV11-3; j_call: TRBJ2-7; clone_size: once
cdr3_nt: TGTGCCAGTAGTAGTTCAGGGGGCACTGAAGCTTTCTTT; cdr3_aa: CASSSSGGTEAFF; d_call: TRBD1; v_call: TRBV19; j_call: TRBJ1-1; clone_size: -
cdr3_nt: TGTGCCAGCAGCTTGGCGGGAGGAAACACCGGGGAGCTGTTTTTT; cdr3_aa: CASSLAGGNTGELFF; d_call: TRBD2; v_call: TRBV5-5; j_call: TRBJ2-2; clone_size: -
cdr3_nt: TGCGCCAGCAGCTTGGGACGCGGGGGCGACAACACCGGGGAGCTGTTTTTT; cdr3_aa: CASSLGRGGDNTGELFF; d_call: -; v_call: TRBV5-1; j_call: TRBJ2-2; clone_size: -
cdr3_nt: TGTGCCAGTGCTCACCCCCTCCGGGACAGGGGCAACTATGGCTACACCTTC; cdr3_aa: CASAHPLRDRGNYGYTF; d_call: TRBD1; v_call: TRBV19; j_call: TRBJ1-2; clone_size: -
cdr3_nt: TGTGCCAGCAGGGACCCACAGGGAAATGGACTAGCCTCCAATGAGCAGTTCTTC; cdr3_aa: CASRDPQGNGLASNEQFF; d_call: TRBD2; v_call: TRBV5-6; j_call: TRBJ2-1; clone_size: -
cdr3_nt: TGTGCCAGCTCACCATCTCAGGGGGAGGCCTACGAGCAGTACTTC; cdr3_aa: CASSPSQGEAYEQYF; d_call: -; v_call: TRBV18; j_call: TRBJ2-7; clone_size: -
cdr3_nt: TGTGCCAGCAGCCGAACCGGGGAGTCGGCTAACACCATATATTTT; cdr3_aa: CASSRTGESANTIYF; d_call: -; v_call: TRBV11-2; j_call: TRBJ1-3; clone_size: -
cdr3_nt: TGTGCCAGCGCTCCGAGGCAGCAGAACGAGCAGTACTTC; cdr3_aa: CASAPRQQNEQYF; d_call: -; v_call: TRBV28; j_call: TRBJ2-7; clone_size: -
cdr3_nt: TGCGCCAGCAGCTTGGCCAATGGGGCCAACGTCCTGACTTTC; cdr3_aa: CASSLANGANVLTF; d_call: -; v_call: TRBV5-1; j_call: TRBJ2-6; clone_size: -
cdr3_nt: TGTGCCAGCAGCCATGAACAGGGGAGCACTGAAGCTTTCTTT; cdr3_aa: CASSHEQGSTEAFF; d_call: TRBD1; v_call: TRBV13; j_call: TRBJ1-1; clone_size: -
cdr3_nt: TGTGCCAGCAGTCCCCTTGCCCCAGGGATTTCCTACGAGCAGTACTTC; cdr3_aa: CASSPLAPGISYEQYF; d_call: -; v_call: TRBV27; j_call: TRBJ2-7; clone_size: few
cdr3_nt: TGCAGCGTTGAAGATGTTTGGTCTAGCGGGCCAAACACAGATACGCAGTATTTT; cdr3_aa: CSVEDVWSSGPNTDTQYF; d_call: TRBD2; v_call: TRBV29-1; j_call: TRBJ2-3; clone_size: -
cdr3_nt: TGCGCCAGCAGCCAAGCAATCGGTCCGGGCAATGAGCAGTTCTTC; cdr3_aa: CASSQAIGPGNEQFF; d_call: -; v_call: TRBV4-1; j_call: TRBJ2-1; clone_size: -
cdr3_nt: TGTGCCTGCCCCCAAGCGGCGCAATCTGGGGCCAACGTCCTGACTTTC; cdr3_aa: CACPQAAQSGANVLTF; d_call: -; v_call: TRBV30; j_call: TRBJ2-6; clone_size: -
cdr3_nt: TGTGCCAGCAGTAAATATAGCGGGAGTTCAACAGATGCGCAGTATTTT; cdr3_aa: CASSKYSGSSTDAQYF; d_call: TRBD2; v_call: TRBV25-1; j_call: TRBJ2-3; clone_size: -
cdr3_nt: TGTGCCAGTAGTATGCAGGGCTTCTCTGGAAACACCATATATTTT; cdr3_aa: CASSMQGFSGNTIYF; d_call: -; v_call: TRBV19; j_call: TRBJ1-3; clone_size: -
cdr3_nt: TGTGCCTGGAGGATGGCCATGGGCTTAAGGTCCTACAATGAGCAGTTCTTC; cdr3_aa: CAWRMAMGLRSYNEQFF; d_call: -; v_call: TRBV30; j_call: TRBJ2-1; clone_size: -
cdr3_nt: TGTGCCAGCAGCTTGGAGGGGGGGGACATTCAGTACTTC; cdr3_aa: CASSLEGGDIQYF; d_call: -; v_call: TRBV7-9; j_call: TRBJ2-4; clone_size: -
cdr3_nt: TGTGCCACCAGCAGAGATCCTACTAACAGGAGAGGAGAGCAGTTCTTC; cdr3_aa: CATSRDPTNRRGEQFF; d_call: -; v_call: TRBV15; j_call: TRBJ2-1; clone_size: once